This T cell receptor (beta chain) was captured by sequencing in a study of OX40 agonist ivuxolimab in advanced cancers. Profiling relied on immunoSEQ multiplex PCR, and the TCRdb table lists in-frame clones only, not all of them. Among approximately 64,000 clones listed, approximately 86% were seen once. On this clone itself: Its antigen is undetermined.

The CDR3 runs to 14 residues. V lost 1 base and J 6 bases, leaving 9 bases between the germline ends. CDR1 is KGHSH, CDR2 LQKENI, per germline. Study observations and caveats: At 0.1 to 3.0 mg/kg and by week 6, CD4+ and CD8+ T cells in the blood had expanded clonally.

The clonotype was recovered from an adult with an advanced solid tumor such as melanoma, head and neck, liver or kidney cancer. The starting material was CD4+ or CD8+ T cells sorted from blood, obtained in a trial of the OX40 agonist ivuxolimab. The chain employs TRBV18 and TRBJ1-4; a possible D gene is TRBD1 (5 bases). The CDR3 protein is CASSPQGTHEKLFF. The DNA for the CDR3 is TGTGCCAGCTCACCACAGGGGACCCATGAAAAACTGTTTTTT.